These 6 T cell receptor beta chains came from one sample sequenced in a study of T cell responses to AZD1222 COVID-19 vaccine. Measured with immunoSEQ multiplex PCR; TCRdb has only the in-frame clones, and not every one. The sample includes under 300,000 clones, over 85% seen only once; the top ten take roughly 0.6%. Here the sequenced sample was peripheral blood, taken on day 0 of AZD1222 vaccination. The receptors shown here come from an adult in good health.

The CDR3 coding sequence is TGTGCCAGCTCACCACCGTGGGGGACGGGGAACACTGAAGCTTTCTTT. This translates into CASSPPWGTGNTEAFF. The chain carries TRBV18 and TRBJ1-1; tentative D call: TRBD1 (5 bases). Trimming stripped 0 bases from V and 1 base from J, with 12 bases between. The CDR3 runs to 16 residues. Germline lookup yields CDR1 KGHSH and CDR2 LQKENI.

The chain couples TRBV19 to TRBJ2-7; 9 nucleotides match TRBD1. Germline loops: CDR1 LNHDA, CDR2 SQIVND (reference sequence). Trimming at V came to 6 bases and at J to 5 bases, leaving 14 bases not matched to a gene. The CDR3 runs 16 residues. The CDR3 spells CASSLSLGQGPNEQYF. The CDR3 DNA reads TGTGCCAGTAGCCTTTCCTTGGGACAGGGCCCCAACGAGCAGTACTTC.

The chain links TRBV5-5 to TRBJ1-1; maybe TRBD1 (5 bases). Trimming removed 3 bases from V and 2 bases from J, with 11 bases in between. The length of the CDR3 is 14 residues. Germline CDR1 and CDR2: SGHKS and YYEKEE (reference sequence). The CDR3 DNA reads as TGTGCCAGCAGCTCCGGGACTCACAACACTGAAGCTTTCTTT. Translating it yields CASSSGTHNTEAFF.

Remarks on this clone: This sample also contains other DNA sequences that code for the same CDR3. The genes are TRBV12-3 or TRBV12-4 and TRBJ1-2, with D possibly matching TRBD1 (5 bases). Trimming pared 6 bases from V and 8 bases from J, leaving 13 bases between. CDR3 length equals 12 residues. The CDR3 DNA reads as TGTGCCAGCAGCTCTCAGGGTGGAGGCTACACCTTC. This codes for CASSSQGGGYTF.

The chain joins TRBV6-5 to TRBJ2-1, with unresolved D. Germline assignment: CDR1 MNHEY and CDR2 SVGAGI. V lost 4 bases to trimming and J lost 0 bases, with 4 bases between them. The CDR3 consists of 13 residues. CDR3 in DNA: TGTGCCAGCAGTTCCAGCTCCTACAATGAGCAGTTCTTC. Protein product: CASSSSSYNEQFF.

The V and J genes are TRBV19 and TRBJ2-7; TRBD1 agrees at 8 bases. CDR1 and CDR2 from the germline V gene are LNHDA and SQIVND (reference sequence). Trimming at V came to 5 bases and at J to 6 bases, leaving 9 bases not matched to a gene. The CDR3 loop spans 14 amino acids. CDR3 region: CASSPAGTGGEQYF. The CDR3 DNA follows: TGTGCCAGTAGTCCAGCCGGGACAGGTGGCGAGCAGTACTTC.